Following are 14 T cell receptor beta chains from one sample sequenced in a study of CD8+ T cells in alopecia areata. Separation of pooled cutaneous lymph node cells was by sorting with CD4, CD8alpha, NKG2D, NKG2ACE and other markers. The authors extracted RNA and reverse transcribed it into cDNA as the sequencing template. TCRdb's table, derived via immunoSEQ multiplex PCR, lists solely in-frame clones and lacks some. Altogether under 350,000 clones were found in the sample, and no singletons occur. Sequencing used CD4+ T cells sorted from a lymph node. These receptors were obtained from a C3H/HeJ mouse with alopecia areata. The MHC haplotype of the strain is H2-k.

About this clone: The listed genes are named as in mouse. From the germline J gene comes the end of the CDR3, since the read stops 3 residues before it. The chain is built from TRBV19 and TRBJ1-6; 9 positions match TRBD1. TRBJ1-6 belongs to the ORF category, with a function that is uncertain. This CDR3 has 16 amino acids. The germline CDR1 and CDR2 sequences are FNHDT and SITEND (reference sequence). Losses at the gene ends were 2 bases for V and 4 bases for J; bases not matched to a gene: 4. The part of the CDR3 DNA that was read is TGTGCCAGCAGTATCATCGGGACAGGGTATAATTCGCCC. Its translation: CASSIIGTGYNSP. The whole CDR3 sequence is CASSIIGTGYNSPLYF.

On this clone: The gene names given are mouse names. The read ends 4 residues shy of where the CDR3 ends; the end is completed using the germline J gene. The V and J genes are TRBV13-3 and TRBJ2-5; D is possibly TRBD2 (5 bases). Trimming shortened V by 2 bases and J by 2 bases, and 9 bases separated the two germline ends. This CDR3 comprises 14 residues. The germline V gene encodes CDR1 NNHDY and CDR2 SYVADS. CDR3 amino acids: CASSEEDFQDTQYF. CDR3 bases read: TGTGCCAGCAGTGAGGAGGACTTCCAAGAC. Variable domain in full (rest from reference TRBV13-3 and TRBJ2-5): EAAVTQSPRSKVAVTGGKVTLSCHQTNNHDYMYWYRQDTGHGLRLIHYSYVADSTEKGDIPDGYKASRPSQENFSLILELASLSQTAVYFCASSEEDFQDTQYFGPGTRLLVL.

As for this clone: The gene names given are mouse names. The read terminates 4 residues before the CDR3 end, so the remaining end is supplied by the germline J gene. The chain is built from TRBV13-2 and TRBJ2-5; TRBD1 is a possible D gene (5 bases). Germline V gene sequence: CDR1 NNHNN, CDR2 SYGAGS (reference sequence). The CDR3 covers 14 residues. Partial CDR3 DNA: TGTGCCAGCGGTGATAGGAGGGGAGGAGAC. Amino acid sequence: CASGDRRGGD. The whole CDR3 reads CASGDRRGGDTQYF.

As concerns this clone: Mouse germline and gene names are used. The read finishes 4 residues shy of the CDR3 end, and the germline J gene is used to complete it. The chain joins TRBV31 to TRBJ1-2, with 8 bases fitting TRBD1. Germline lookup yields CDR1 GKSSPN and CDR2 SITVG. The CDR3 extends over 15 amino acids. CDR3 sequence: CAWSPRGPLRADYTF. CDR3 bases read: TGTGCCTGGAGTCCCAGGGGGCCTCTCAGGGCC.

Note on this clone: Mouse gene names and germline throughout. The observed sequence ends 4 residues before the CDR3 terminus, with the missing tail filled in from the germline J gene. This rearrangement joins TRBV19 to TRBJ1-2; 7 bases are shared with TRBD1. J was trimmed by 0 bases and V by 4 bases; bases with no gene match: 6. Germline-derived CDR1 and CDR2 are FNHDT and SITEND (reference sequence). The CDR3 extends over 15 amino acids. The CDR3 protein is CASSAPGTANSDYTF. The CDR3 bases that were read are TGTGCCAGCAGTGCCCCCGGGACAGCAAACTCC. The variable domain in full, completed from reference TRBV19 and TRBJ1-2, reads GGIITQTPKFLIGQEGQKLTLKCQQNFNHDTMYWYRQDSGKGLRLIYYSITENDLQKGDLSEGYDASREKKSSFSLTVTSAQKNEMAVFLCASSAPGTANSDYTFGSGTRLLVI.

A remark on this clone: Gene names denote mouse genes. Coverage ceases 4 residues before the CDR3 finishes, and the germline J gene fills in the end. The sample carries other DNA sequences with the same CDR3. This sequence joins TRBV13-3 and TRBJ2-7; possibly TRBD1 for D (6 bases). Germline V gene sequence: CDR1 NNHDY, CDR2 SYVADS. V dropped 4 bases and J dropped 1 base, with 9 bases sitting between them. The CDR3 consists of 13 residues. CDR3 bases read: TGTGCCAGCAGTCCTGACAGGTCCTAT. Its protein is CASSPDRSY. The whole CDR3 reads CASSPDRSYEQYF.

As concerns this clone: Genes here carry mouse names. The read ends 4 residues early relative to the CDR3; the germline J gene fills the gap. This chain joins TRBV1 and TRBJ2-2; weak D call: TRBD1 (6 bases). The V end was cut by 0 bases, the J end by 3 bases, with 14 bases between. The CDR3 consists of 17 residues. CDR1 and CDR2 (germline): NSQYPW, LRSPGD (reference sequence). The sequenced CDR3 bases are TGCACCTGCAGTGCAGAAAGGAGGGGGAGAGACACCGGG. It encodes CTCSAERRGRDTG. The CDR3 as a whole reads CTCSAERRGRDTGQLYF. Drawing the rest from reference TRBV1 and TRBJ2-2, the complete variable domain is VTLLEQNPRWRLVPRGQAVNLRCILKNSQYPWMSWYQQDLQKQLQWLFTLRSPGDKEVKSLPGADYLATRVTDTELRLQVANMSQGRTLYCTCSAERRGRDTGQLYFGEGSKLTVL.

Regarding this clone: Gene names refer to mouse genes. The read ends 4 residues early relative to the CDR3; the germline J gene fills the gap. Other DNA variants within this sample encode the same CDR3. The chain carries TRBV31 and TRBJ1-2; 7 bases match TRBD1. This CDR3 has 13 amino acids. V lost 3 bases, J lost 0 bases, and 1 base stayed unmatched. The germline V gene encodes CDR1 GKSSPN and CDR2 SITVG. The CDR3 protein is CAWRGTANSDYTF. CDR3 DNA (partial): TGTGCCTGGAGGGGGACAGCAAACTCC. Based on the CDR3 plus reference TRBV31 and TRBJ1-2, the full variable domain is AQTIHQWPVAEIKAVGSPLSLGCTIKGKSSPNLYWYWQATGGTLQQLFYSITVGQVESVVQLNLSASRPKDDQFILSTEKLLLSHSGFYLCAWRGTANSDYTFGSGTRLLVI.

As for this clone: Mouse gene names apply. The read halts 4 residues ahead of the CDR3 end, with the missing end drawn from the germline J gene. This chain connects TRBV5 to TRBJ2-2, with 11 positions matching TRBD2. The germline gives CDR1 LGHNA, CDR2 YNLKQL (reference sequence). The CDR3 loop spans 16 amino acids. With 4 bases clipped from V and 1 base from J, the junction kept 2 bases outside the gene matches. The CDR3 spells CASSRGTGGNTGQLYF. The CDR3 bases that were read are TGTGCCAGCAGCCGCGGGACTGGGGGAAACACCGGG.

Notes on this clone: All gene names here are mouse names. Read coverage stops 4 residues before the CDR3 terminus; the germline J gene supplies the remainder. V and J are TRBV1 and TRBJ2-1; TRBD2 matches 12 bases. This CDR3 has 14 amino acids. Germline CDR1 NSQYPW, CDR2 LRSPGD (reference sequence). The CDR3 DNA, read in part, is TGCACCTGCAGTGGGGGACTGGGGGGCTCT. It is translated as CTCSGGLGGS. From start to end, the CDR3 is CTCSGGLGGSEQFF.

This clone turned up a few times. Genes and germline are mouse. Coverage ceases 4 residues before the CDR3 finishes, and the germline J gene fills in the end. The rearrangement links TRBV17 to TRBJ2-1; 8 positions match TRBD2. CDR3 size: 15 residues. Unmatched junction bases numbered 3, after V lost 0 bases and J lost 5 bases. Germline CDR1 reads MNHDT; CDR2 reads YYDKIL. CDR3 in amino acids: CASSRDRGGDAEQFF. Partial CDR3 DNA: TGTGCTAGCAGTAGAGATCGTGGGGGGGATGCT.

This clone was observed a few times. The genes and germline here are from mouse. The read stops 4 residues short of the end of the CDR3; the missing end is completed from the germline J gene. The rearrangement links TRBV5 to TRBJ2-1, with D perhaps TRBD1 (5 bases). Germline V gene sequence: CDR1 LGHNA, CDR2 YNLKQL (reference sequence). V lost 0 bases, J lost 2 bases, and 8 bases lay in between. The CDR3 consists of 15 residues. The CDR3 sequence is CASSQDREDYAEQFF. Incomplete CDR3 DNA: TGTGCCAGCAGCCAAGACAGGGAGGACTATGCT.

Notes on this clone: The genes and germline here are from mouse. The CDR3 end lies 4 residues beyond the end of the read and is filled in from the germline J gene. The chain joins TRBV19 to TRBJ1-4; 9 nucleotides agree with TRBD1. The CDR3 is 14 amino acids. The germline gives CDR1 FNHDT, CDR2 SITEND (reference sequence). CDR3 bases read: TGTGCCAGCAGTGGGACAGGGTTACCCGAA. This encodes CASSGTGLPE. The whole CDR3 sequence reads CASSGTGLPERLFF.

About this clone: Any gene name here is a mouse gene name. The read is 4 residues too short to cover the CDR3 end, so that end is filled in from the germline J gene. The sample holds other DNA sequences that translate to the same CDR3. V gene TRBV13-1 combines with J gene TRBJ2-7; D possibly corresponds to TRBD2 (6 bases). Trimming pared 0 bases from V and 3 bases from J, leaving 7 bases between. CDR1 and CDR2 from the germline V gene are NSHNY and SYGAGN. The CDR3 consists of 13 residues. CDR3 sequence reads: CASSDAGVYEQYF. CDR3 bases read: TGTGCCAGCAGTGATGCTGGGGTCTAT.